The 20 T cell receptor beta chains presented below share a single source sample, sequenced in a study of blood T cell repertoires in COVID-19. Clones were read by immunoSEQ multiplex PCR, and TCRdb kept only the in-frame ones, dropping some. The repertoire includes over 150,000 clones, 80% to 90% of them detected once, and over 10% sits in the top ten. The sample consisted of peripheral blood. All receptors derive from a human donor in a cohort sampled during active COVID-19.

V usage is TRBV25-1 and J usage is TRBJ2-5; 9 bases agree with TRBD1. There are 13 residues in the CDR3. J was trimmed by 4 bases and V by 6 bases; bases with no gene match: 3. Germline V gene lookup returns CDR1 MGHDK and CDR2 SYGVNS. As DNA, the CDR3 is TGTGCCAGCAGGACAGGGGGGGGAGAGACCCAGTACTTC. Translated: CASRTGGGETQYF. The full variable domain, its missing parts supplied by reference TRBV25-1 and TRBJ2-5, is EADIYQTPRYLVIGTGKKITLECSQTMGHDKMYWYQQDPGMELHLIHYSYGVNSTEKGDLSSESTVSRIRTEHFPLTLESARPSHTSQYLCASRTGGGETQYFGPGTRLLVL.

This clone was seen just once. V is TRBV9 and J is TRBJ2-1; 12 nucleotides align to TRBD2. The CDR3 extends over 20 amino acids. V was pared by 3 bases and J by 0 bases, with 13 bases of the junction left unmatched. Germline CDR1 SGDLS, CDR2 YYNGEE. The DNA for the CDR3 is TGTGCCAGCAGCGGACAGGGGGCGACTAGCGGGGGCCTCTCCTACAATGAGCAGTTCTTC. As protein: CASSGQGATSGGLSYNEQFF.

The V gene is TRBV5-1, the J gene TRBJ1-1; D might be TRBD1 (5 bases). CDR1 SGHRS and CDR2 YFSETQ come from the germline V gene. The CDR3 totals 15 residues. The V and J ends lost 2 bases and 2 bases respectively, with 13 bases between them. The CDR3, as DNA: TGCGCCAGCAGCTTCGGCGGGGCTAGCAACACTGAAGCTTTCTTT. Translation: CASSFGGASNTEAFF.

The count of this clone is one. CDR3 in amino acids: CASKGREGIQETQYF. In DNA, the CDR3 is TGTGCCAGTAAGGGGCGGGAGGGGATTCAAGAGACCCAGTACTTC. This chain joins TRBV19 and TRBJ2-5; 9 bases agree with TRBD2. The CDR3 runs to 15 residues. V dropped 7 bases and J dropped 2; count of bases not matched to a gene: 8. Germline CDR1 reads LNHDA; CDR2 reads SQIVND (reference sequence).

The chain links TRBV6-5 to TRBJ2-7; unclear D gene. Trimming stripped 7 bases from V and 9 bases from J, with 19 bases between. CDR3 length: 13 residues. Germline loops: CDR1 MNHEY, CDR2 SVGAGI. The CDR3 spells CASIGSRELGQYF. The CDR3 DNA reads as TGTGCCAGCATCGGTAGTAGAGAACTCGGGCAGTACTTC.

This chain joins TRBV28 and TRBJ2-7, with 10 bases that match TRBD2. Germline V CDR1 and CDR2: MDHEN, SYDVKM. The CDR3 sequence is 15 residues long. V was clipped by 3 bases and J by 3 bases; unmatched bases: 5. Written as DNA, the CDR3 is TGTGCCAGCAGTTTGTCTAGCGGGAGAGTCTACGAGCAGTACTTC. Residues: CASSLSSGRVYEQYF.

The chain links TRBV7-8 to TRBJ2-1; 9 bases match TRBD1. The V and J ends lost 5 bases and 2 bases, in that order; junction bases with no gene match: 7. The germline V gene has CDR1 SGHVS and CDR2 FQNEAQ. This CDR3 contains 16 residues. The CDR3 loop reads CASSAYRDRAYNEQFF. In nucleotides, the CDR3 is TGTGCCAGCAGCGCGTACCGGGACAGGGCCTACAATGAGCAGTTCTTC.

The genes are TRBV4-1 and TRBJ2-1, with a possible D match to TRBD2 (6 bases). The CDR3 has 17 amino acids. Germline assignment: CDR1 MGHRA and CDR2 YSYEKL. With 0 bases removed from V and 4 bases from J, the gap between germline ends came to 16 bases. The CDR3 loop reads CASSQDGGAGPYNEQFF. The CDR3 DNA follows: TGCGCCAGCAGCCAAGATGGAGGGGCGGGACCATACAATGAGCAGTTCTTC.

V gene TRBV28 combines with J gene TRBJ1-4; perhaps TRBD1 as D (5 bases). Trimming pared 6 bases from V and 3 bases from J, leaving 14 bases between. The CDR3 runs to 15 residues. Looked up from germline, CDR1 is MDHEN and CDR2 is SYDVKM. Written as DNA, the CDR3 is TGTGCCAGCAGGCCCGGGGGGAATTCTAATGAAAAACTGTTTTTT. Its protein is CASRPGGNSNEKLFF.

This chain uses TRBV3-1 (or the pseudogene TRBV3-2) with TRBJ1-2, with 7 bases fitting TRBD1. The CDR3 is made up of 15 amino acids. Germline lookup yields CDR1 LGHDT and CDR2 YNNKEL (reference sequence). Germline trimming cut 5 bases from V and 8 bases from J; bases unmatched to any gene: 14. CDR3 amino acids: CASSTAGQRRGGYTF. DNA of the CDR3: TGTGCCAGCAGCACTGCGGGACAGAGAAGAGGAGGCTACACCTTC.

In DNA, the CDR3 is TGTGCCAGTAGTGCCGTGACTAGCCGAGAATACGAGCAGTACTTC. This codes for CASSAVTSREYEQYF. The rearrangement joins TRBV19 to TRBJ2-7, with 7 bases aligning to TRBD2. Unmatched junction bases numbered 11, after V lost 5 bases and J lost 4 bases. Germline V gene data show CDR1 as LNHDA and CDR2 as SQIVND (reference sequence). This CDR3 has 15 residues.

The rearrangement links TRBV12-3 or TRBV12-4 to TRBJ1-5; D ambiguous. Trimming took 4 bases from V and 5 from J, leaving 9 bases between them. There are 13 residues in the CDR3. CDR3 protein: CASSWERDQPQHF. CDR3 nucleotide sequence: TGTGCCAGCAGTTGGGAGCGGGATCAGCCCCAGCATTTT.

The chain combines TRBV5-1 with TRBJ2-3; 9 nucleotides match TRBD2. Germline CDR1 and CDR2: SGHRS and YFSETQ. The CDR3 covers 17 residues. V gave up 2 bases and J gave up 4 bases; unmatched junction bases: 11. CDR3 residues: CASSLISGGRAPDTQYF. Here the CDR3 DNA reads TGCGCCAGCAGCTTAATTAGTGGCGGGAGGGCCCCAGATACGCAGTATTTT.

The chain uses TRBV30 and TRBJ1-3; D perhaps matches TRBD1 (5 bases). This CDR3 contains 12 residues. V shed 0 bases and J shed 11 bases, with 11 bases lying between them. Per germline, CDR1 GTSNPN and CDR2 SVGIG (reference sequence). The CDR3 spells CAWSVQELPIYF. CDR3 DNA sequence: TGTGCCTGGAGTGTACAGGAACTGCCCATATATTTT.

CDR3 coding DNA: TGTGCCTGGAGTGGGCAGGGGCATCAGCCCCAGCATTTT. Amino acids: CAWSGQGHQPQHF. This chain uses TRBV30 with TRBJ1-5, with D perhaps TRBD1 (6 bases). This CDR3 has 13 amino acids. The germline CDR1 and CDR2 sequences are GTSNPN and SVGIG (reference sequence). The V and J ends lost 1 base and 5 bases respectively, with 9 bases between them.

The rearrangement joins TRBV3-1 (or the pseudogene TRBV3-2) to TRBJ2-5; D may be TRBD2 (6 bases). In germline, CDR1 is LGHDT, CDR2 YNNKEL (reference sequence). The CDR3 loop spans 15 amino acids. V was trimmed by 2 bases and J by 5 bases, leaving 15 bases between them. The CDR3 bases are TGTGCCAGCAGCCAACGCGGGGCCCCGGGGGAGACCCAGTACTTC. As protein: CASSQRGAPGETQYF.

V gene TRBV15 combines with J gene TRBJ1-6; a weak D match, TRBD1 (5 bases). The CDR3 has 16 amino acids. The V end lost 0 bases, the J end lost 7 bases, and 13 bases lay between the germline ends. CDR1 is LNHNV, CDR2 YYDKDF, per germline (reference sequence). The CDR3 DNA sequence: TGTGCCACCAGCAGAGATAGGAGGGGAAGAAATTCACCCCTCCACTTT. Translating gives CATSRDRRGRNSPLHF. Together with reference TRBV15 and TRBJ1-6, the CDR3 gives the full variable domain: DAMVIQNPRYQVTQFGKPVTLSCSQTLNHNVMYWYQQKSSQAPKLLFHYYDKDFNNEADTPDNFQSRRPNTSFCFLDIRSPGLGDTAMYLCATSRDRRGRNSPLHFGNGTRLTVT.

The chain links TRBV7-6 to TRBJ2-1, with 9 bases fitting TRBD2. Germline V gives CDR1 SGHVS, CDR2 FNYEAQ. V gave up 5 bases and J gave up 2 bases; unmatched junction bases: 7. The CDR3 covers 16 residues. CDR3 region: CASSRSGGATYNEQFF. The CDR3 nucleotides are TGTGCCAGCAGCCGTAGCGGGGGCGCAACCTACAATGAGCAGTTCTTC.

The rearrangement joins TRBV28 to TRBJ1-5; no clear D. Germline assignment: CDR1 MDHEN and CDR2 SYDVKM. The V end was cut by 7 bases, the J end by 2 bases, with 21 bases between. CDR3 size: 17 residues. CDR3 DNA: TGTGCCAGCATCCCCCCGCCCCGGGAGGGAGGCAATCAGCCCCAGCATTTT. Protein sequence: CASIPPPREGGNQPQHF.

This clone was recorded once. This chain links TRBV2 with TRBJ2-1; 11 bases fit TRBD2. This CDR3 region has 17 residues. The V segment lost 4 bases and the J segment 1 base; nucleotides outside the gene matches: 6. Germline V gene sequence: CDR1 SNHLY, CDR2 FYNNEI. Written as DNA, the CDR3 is TGTGCCAGCAGTGGTACTAGCGGGAGTTCGTCCTACAATGAGCAGTTCTTC. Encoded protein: CASSGTSGSSSYNEQFF.